The TCR beta chain under discussion was sequenced for a study of OX40 agonist ivuxolimab in advanced cancers. Study-level results: Also showing low normalized T-cell clonal expansion were some of the nonresponders. Expanded clones were, on average, more numerous in CD8+ T cells than in CD4+. Not determined was the antigen specificity of the expanded peripheral T cells. Clonal expansion among partial responders at 0.1-3.0 mg/kg ranked near the lowest.

Clones were read by immunoSEQ multiplex PCR, and TCRdb kept only the in-frame ones, dropping some. The data contain more than 60,000 clones, approximately 85% of them singletons. V lost 1 base to trimming and J lost 7 bases, with 1 base between them. The CDR3 loop spans 11 amino acids. The germline CDR1 and CDR2 sequences are SNHLY and FYNNEI. This clone was observed a handful of times. The antigen is unknown. This sample comprised CD4+ or CD8+ T cells sorted from blood, obtained in a trial of the OX40 agonist ivuxolimab. This TCR was sampled from an adult with an advanced solid tumor such as melanoma, head and neck, liver or kidney cancer. This chain joins TRBV2 and TRBJ1-4; D gene unclear. CDR3 DNA: TGTGCCAGCAGTGAAGTTGAAAAACTGTTTTTT. Translated: CASSEVEKLFF.